This T cell receptor beta chain was retrieved from a study of vaccination and CD4 T cells after COVID-19 (dated by TCRdb to the early 2020s). With regard to the full study: Convalescent patients had a positive SARS-CoV-2 result on nasal swab PCR, and of these patients, 8 or 9 had mild disease and one had severe disease. For stimulating the cultures, overlapping spike peptide pools were used, derived from SARS-CoV-2 as well as from the common cold coronaviruses HCoV-NL63, HCoV-OC43 and HCoV-229E. As controls, cultures received a CEFX viral epitope pool (the positive control), an HIV-1 Nef peptide pool (the negative control), or no peptide at all. Six males and four females were included in the convalescent cohort, with two Hispanic individuals, seven Caucasians, two Asians and one multiracial person represented. The time from the second vaccine dose to post-vaccine blood sampling had a median of 72 days and ranged from about 13 to 250 days. Post-COVID blood samples from convalescent patients were collected a median of roughly 100 days after diagnosis, with a range of roughly 35 to 180 days. Each participant got two doses of either the Pfizer-BioNTech BNT162b2 vaccine (n=8) or the Moderna mRNA-1273 vaccine (n=2). In roughly 10 COVID-19 convalescent patients and a few infection-naive healthy vaccine recipients, the spike-specific CD4+ TCR repertoire before mRNA vaccination was compared with the repertoire after mRNA vaccination.

The method was PCR. DNA from cultured CD4+ T cells was subjected to TCR sequencing with the Oncomine TCR Beta short-read assay at the Johns Hopkins FTIC core. The QIAamp micro DNA kit was used to extract genomic DNA from the cultured CD4+ T cells. Oncomine TCR Beta libraries made from cultured CD4+ T cells were pooled using unique dual indexes and sequenced on an Illumina iSeq 100. The authors' pipeline ran thus. Non-productive sequences were filtered out, and CDR3s that did not start with C, did not end with F or W, or were shorter than 7 amino acids were discarded. The MANAFEST web application was used to identify antigen-specific clonotypes by comparing peptide-stimulated wells against reference wells and other culture wells. For a clone to be called positive, the clone needed an FDR below 0.05, an odds ratio above 5, and a productive frequency above 0.1% in at least two of three replicate wells. A clonotype was classed as cross-reactive if the clonotype showed significant expansion both in SARS-CoV-2 spike wells and in at least one common cold coronavirus spike condition. CDR3 homology was assessed with Levenshtein distances (stringdist) and unrooted phylogenetic trees (ape) in R version 3.6.1. TCRdb took the public reads, trimmed them with fastp at Q25, ran MiXCR for clone calling and kept in-frame beta chains. A single entry per CDR3 protein holds the most common genes and DNA from its merged rows. The V and J calls reflect TCRdb's pipeline rather than the authors' work. The sample yields some 9,000 distinct CDR3 sequences; roughly 73% were counted once. Under 40% of the sample goes to the ten largest clones.

On the study overall, not on this receptor specifically: Of the vaccine-specific clones found in convalescent patients, nearly all (304 of 307) were mono-reactive for SARS-CoV-2 spike instead of being cross-reactive with common cold coronaviruses. The number of convalescent patients in the study was relatively small, and the study did not examine early timepoints following natural infection. In convalescent patients, a median about 86% of post-vaccine SARS-CoV-2-reactive clones were detected only after vaccination, and vaccine-specific priming was suggested by this finding. The median count of SARS-CoV-2-reactive clonotypes went up from approximately 22 after infection to 38 after vaccination, although the change was not significant.

Regarding this clonotype: This clone's antigen is unknown. It has no much larger one-base neighbor in the sample; base qualities were not kept.

The treatment or condition label here, explained by the study, means: roughly nine-day PBMC culture with coronavirus spike peptide pools or control peptides (ViraFEST assay). To expand antigen-specific T cells with peptide pools and then pick out the expanded clonotypes through TCR sequencing, the study relied on the ViraFEST assay. The positive SARS-CoV-2 PCR tests of the convalescent patients were dated from March to December 2020, before the Alpha, Beta and Delta variants emerged in the United States. Each well held 2.2 million or so PBMCs cultured with approximately 9.1 ug/ml peptide pools in IMDM containing roughly 4.7% human AB serum and roughly 10 IU/ml IL-2. On days 3 and 7, half of the culture medium was replaced with fresh IL-2-containing medium. CD4+ T cells were isolated after roughly 9 days of culture through negative selection using the EasySep CD4+ T cell isolation kit. Ficoll-Paque Plus gradient centrifugation was used to isolate PBMCs from whole blood, and the isolated PBMCs were then either used fresh or cryopreserved at -140C. Triplicate wells were generally used for each culture condition.

Spanning cysteine to phenylalanine, the CDR3 consists of 13 amino acids. Only the CDR3 DNA is retained, 39 bases long and in frame from the first base. Trimming costs V 6 bases and J 3 bases, and their ends lie 11 bases apart. As encoded in the germline V gene (reference sequence), CDR1 is SEHNR while CDR2 is FQNEAQ. This receptor chain uses TRBV7-9 and TRBJ1-1, with the D gene too uncertain to name. Input material: CD4+ T cells from blood, cultured in vitro. The TCR was taken from a human donor who had recovered from COVID-19. The DNA sequence follows: TGTGCCAGCAGGTCATCGACCTACACTGAAGCTTTCTTT. It codes for CASRSSTYTEAFF.